This T cell receptor beta chain was identified in a study of T-cell memory formation after mild COVID-19. Whole-study results and caveats: A second wave expanding day 15 to 37 was CD4+-biased; contracting clones were balanced.

TCR alpha and TCR beta cDNA libraries with sample barcodes and UMIs came from 5'RACE using constant-segment primers. TCRdb fed the 5' RACE reads into MiXCR, producing one record per CDR3 protein. The top ten clones hold approximately 13% of a sample with roughly 350,000 distinct CDR3 sequences, over 20% of them seen once. In the case of this clonotype: Its antigen is still unknown.

The V gene end was trimmed by 0 bases and the J gene end by 2 bases; junction bases not matched to a gene: 7. CDR3 length equals 18 residues. Germline V gene data show CDR1 as MGHRA and CDR2 as YSYEKL. The sequence came from an adult woman who had mild COVID-19 (a few samples of this study predate the infection). Cell type and time point are not known. The rearrangement uses TRBV4-1 and TRBJ2-7; TRBD2 aligns across 13 bases. Sample: PBMCs or a T cell subset sorted from them (not recorded which). CDR3 bases: TGCGCCAGCAGCCAAGAGTCCTTCGGACTAGCGGGAGCCTACGAGCAGTACTTC. This translates into CASSQESFGLAGAYEQYF.